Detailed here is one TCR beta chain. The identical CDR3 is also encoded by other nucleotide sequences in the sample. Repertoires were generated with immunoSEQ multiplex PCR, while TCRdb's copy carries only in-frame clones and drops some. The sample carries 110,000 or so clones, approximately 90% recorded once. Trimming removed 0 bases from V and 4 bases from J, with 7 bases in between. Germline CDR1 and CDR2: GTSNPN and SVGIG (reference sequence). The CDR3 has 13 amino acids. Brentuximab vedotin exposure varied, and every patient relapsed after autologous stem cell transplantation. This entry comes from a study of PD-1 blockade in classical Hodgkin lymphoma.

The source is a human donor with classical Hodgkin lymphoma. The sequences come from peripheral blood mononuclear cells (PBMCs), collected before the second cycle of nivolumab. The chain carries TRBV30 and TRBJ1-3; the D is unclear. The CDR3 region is CAWSVGSGNTIYF. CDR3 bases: TGTGCCTGGAGTGTCGGGAGCGGAAACACCATATATTTT. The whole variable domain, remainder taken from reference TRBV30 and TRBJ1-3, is SQTIHQWPATLVQPVGSPLSLECTVEGTSNPNLYWYRQAAGRGLQLLFYSVGIGQISSEVPQNLSASRPQDRQFILSSKKLLLSDSGFYLCAWSVGSGNTIYFGEGSWLTVV.